What follows are 30 T cell receptor beta chains derived from one specimen sequenced in a study of cytomegalovirus exposure and HLA in healthy donors. Assay: immunoSEQ multiplex PCR; the TCRdb copy retains only in-frame clones and omits some. Of more than 55,000 clones in the sample, 80% to 95% are singletons; the top ten hold 2.5% to 3.5%. Sequencing used PBMCs. The receptors were gathered from a man aged 18 to 30 in good health and CMV-seronegative.

The chain combines TRBV5-1 with TRBJ2-1, with TRBD2 identical over 12 bases. There are 13 residues in the CDR3. The germline gives CDR1 SGHRS, CDR2 YFSETQ. V was clipped by 5 bases and J by 9 bases; unmatched bases: 3. The CDR3 nucleotides are TGCGCCAGCAGGACTAGCGGGAGTTCTGAGCAGTTCTTC. Its protein is CASRTSGSSEQFF.

This clone showed up just once. V and J are TRBV5-3 and TRBJ1-5; D perhaps matches TRBD1 (6 bases). TRBV5-3 is annotated as an ORF whose role is uncertain. The CDR3 has 19 residues. Between the trimmed V and J ends, which lost 0 bases and 0 bases, there was a span of 19 bases. CDR3: CARSLEAGAPSYSNQPQHF. CDR3 nucleotides: TGTGCCAGAAGCTTGGAGGCAGGGGCCCCGAGTTATAGCAATCAGCCCCAGCATTTT.

This sequence joins TRBV19 and TRBJ2-3; 11 positions agree with TRBD2. Trimming cost V 2 bases and J 3 bases; bases outside gene matches: 28. CDR1 and CDR2 from the germline V gene are LNHDA and SQIVND (reference sequence). The CDR3 length is 24 residues. CDR3: CASSIRDGQGTPTSGRSRTDTQYF. CDR3 bases: TGTGCCAGTAGTATAAGAGACGGACAGGGCACTCCTACTAGCGGGAGAAGCAGGACAGATACGCAGTATTTT.

The chain has TRBV19 and TRBJ1-5; maybe TRBD1 (5 bases). V lost 9 bases, J lost 8 bases, and 11 bases lay in between. The CDR3 has 11 amino acids. The germline V gene has CDR1 LNHDA and CDR2 SQIVND (reference sequence). The CDR3 region has the DNA TGTGCCAGACAGGTAGGTAAGCCCCAGCATTTT. This translates into CARQVGKPQHF.

This sequence joins TRBV30 and TRBJ2-1; 7 bases agree with TRBD2. Per germline, CDR1 GTSNPN and CDR2 SVGIG (reference sequence). With 4 bases clipped from V and 7 bases from J, the junction kept 7 bases outside the gene matches. The length of the CDR3 is 13 residues. DNA for the CDR3: TGTGCCTGGACTAGCGGAGCCGGGAATGAGCAGTTCTTC. Encoded protein: CAWTSGAGNEQFF.

The genes are TRBV13 and TRBJ1-4; TRBD1 is a possible D gene (6 bases). This CDR3 comprises 13 residues. With 6 bases removed from V and 7 bases from J, the gap between germline ends came to 12 bases. The germline CDR1 and CDR2 sequences are PRHDT and FYEKMQ (reference sequence). The CDR3 DNA follows: TGTGCCAGCAGAACAGGGAGAAGTGAAAAACTGTTTTTT. It specifies CASRTGRSEKLFF.

CDR3 region: CASSPQRGNIQYF. The CDR3 bases are TGTGCCAGCAGCCCCCAGCGGGGAAACATTCAGTACTTC. This rearrangement joins TRBV7-3 to TRBJ2-4; the match to TRBD2 covers 7 bases. This CDR3 comprises 13 residues. The V segment lost 5 bases and the J segment 6 bases; nucleotides outside the gene matches: 4. Germline-derived CDR1 and CDR2 are SGHTA and FQGTGA.

V usage is TRBV14 and J usage is TRBJ1-2; 8 nucleotides line up with TRBD1. V lost 0 bases, J lost 8 bases, and 2 bases stayed unmatched. Per the germline V gene, CDR1 is SGHDN and CDR2 is FVKESK. The CDR3 has 13 amino acids. The chain's CDR3 is CASSQETGGGYTF. CDR3 in DNA: TGTGCCAGCAGCCAAGAAACAGGGGGAGGCTACACCTTC.

The rearrangement joins TRBV20-1 to TRBJ2-2; TRBD1 aligns across 7 bases. The V gene's germline CDR1 is DFQATT and CDR2 SNEGSKA (reference sequence). This CDR3 region has 11 residues. The CDR3, as DNA: TGCTCCGGGACAGTCGGCGGGGAGCTGTTTTTT. This translates into CSGTVGGELFF.

The chain has TRBV5-8 and TRBJ2-1; 7 bases align to TRBD1. The germline V gene has CDR1 SGHTS and CDR2 YDEGEE. The length of the CDR3 is 19 residues. V shed 4 bases, J shed 5 bases, and the junction held 21 bases outside the gene matches. The CDR3 nucleotides are TGTGCCAGCAGCAACCCGTATCTTGAGGGACAGAACAAAGACAATGAGCAGTTCTTC. Amino acid sequence: CASSNPYLEGQNKDNEQFF.

In this sample, this clone turned up once. V is TRBV30 and J is TRBJ1-2, with TRBD1 matching 7 bases. Germline CDR1 is GTSNPN and CDR2 is SVGIG (reference sequence). Trimming removed 3 bases from V and 0 bases from J; junction bases left unmatched: 10. This CDR3 has 16 residues. CDR3 in DNA: TGTGCCTGGAGCCGAAGATCCGGGACAGCTAACTATGGCTACACCTTC. Translating it yields CAWSRRSGTANYGYTF.

V gene TRBV4-2 combines with J gene TRBJ1-4; 10 nucleotides align to TRBD1. The germline V gene encodes CDR1 LGHNA and CDR2 YNFKEQ. V lost 7 bases, J lost 0 bases, and 8 bases stayed unmatched. The CDR3 spans 17 residues. CDR3 bases: TGTGCCAGCAAGTTAGGGGACAGGGGAACAACTAATGAAAAACTGTTTTTT. Its translation: CASKLGDRGTTNEKLFF.

This rearrangement joins TRBV15 to TRBJ1-2, with 10 bases matching TRBD1. The trim removed 2 bases at V and 4 bases at J, leaving 4 bases unmatched. This CDR3 is built from 15 residues. CDR1 is LNHNV and CDR2 is YYDKDF in the germline V gene (reference sequence). The CDR3 coding sequence is TGTGCCACCAGCAGATCCCGGGACAGGGGCTATGGCTACACCTTC. As protein: CATSRSRDRGYGYTF. Full variable domain (remainder filled in from reference TRBV15 and TRBJ1-2): DAMVIQNPRYQVTQFGKPVTLSCSQTLNHNVMYWYQQKSSQAPKLLFHYYDKDFNNEADTPDNFQSRRPNTSFCFLDIRSPGLGDTAMYLCATSRSRDRGYGYTFGSGTRLTVV.

The J gene is TRBJ2-3, the V gene TRBV28, with 8 positions matching TRBD1. The CDR3 totals 16 residues. Germline V gene data show CDR1 as MDHEN and CDR2 as SYDVKM. With 7 bases clipped from V and 4 bases from J, the junction kept 13 bases outside the gene matches. CDR3 sequence (DNA): TGTGCCAGCATCACATTAGGACAGGGTGGTTCAGATACGCAGTATTTT. Translating gives CASITLGQGGSDTQYF.

The V and J genes are TRBV5-4 and TRBJ2-7, with a weak D call TRBD1 (5 bases). CDR3 length: 13 amino acids. CDR1 is SGHNT, CDR2 YYREEE, per germline (reference sequence). Trimming stripped 1 base from V and 5 bases from J, with 10 bases between. DNA of the CDR3: TGTGCCAGCAGCTTGTTTGAGGACAACGAGCAGTACTTC. Translated: CASSLFEDNEQYF.

The chain is built from TRBV9 and TRBJ2-5; D might be TRBD2 (6 bases). V lost 0 bases and J lost 4, with 7 bases in between. The CDR3 contains 13 residues. Germline V gene lookup returns CDR1 SGDLS and CDR2 YYNGEE. The DNA for the CDR3 is TGTGCCAGCAGCGTAGGGACTATAGAGACCCAGTACTTC. As protein: CASSVGTIETQYF.

This sequence joins TRBV7-6 and TRBJ2-1; TRBD2 matches at 10 bases. Trimming at V came to 0 bases and at J to 2 bases, leaving 1 base not matched to a gene. Per germline, CDR1 SGHVS and CDR2 FNYEAQ. CDR3 length: 16 residues. The CDR3 sequence: CASSLAGTSAYNEQFF. CDR3 bases: TGTGCCAGCAGCTTAGCGGGGACTAGCGCCTACAATGAGCAGTTCTTC.

This chain joins TRBV30 and TRBJ1-5, with D perhaps matching TRBD1 (6 bases). Germline-derived CDR1 and CDR2 are GTSNPN and SVGIG (reference sequence). V shed 5 bases and J shed 0 bases, with 11 bases lying between them. The CDR3 extends over 14 amino acids. This CDR3 is CAWQGRNSNQPQHF. Written as DNA, the CDR3 is TGTGCCTGGCAGGGGAGAAATAGCAATCAGCCCCAGCATTTT.

The chain links TRBV6-5 to TRBJ2-7; 8 bases agree with TRBD2. This CDR3 has 16 amino acids. Germline CDR1 is MNHEY and CDR2 is SVGAGI. Losses at the gene ends were 2 bases for V and 3 bases for J; bases not matched to a gene: 9. CDR3 sequence reads: CASSYPSREGHYEQYF. The CDR3 nucleotides are TGTGCCAGCAGTTACCCCTCTCGGGAGGGCCACTACGAGCAGTACTTC.

The rearrangement joins TRBV2 to TRBJ2-1, with D perhaps TRBD2 (5 bases). This CDR3 spans 15 amino acids. The V gene lost 4 bases and the J gene lost 5 bases, with 15 bases spanning the gap. Germline CDR1 is SNHLY and CDR2 is FYNNEI. The chain's CDR3 is CASSVEASPHNEQFF. The CDR3 DNA reads as TGTGCCAGCAGTGTGGAGGCTAGTCCCCACAATGAGCAGTTCTTC.

The chain recombines TRBV7-2 with TRBJ2-1, with 8 bases identical to TRBD1. Germline V gene data show CDR1 as SGHTA and CDR2 as FQGNSA. CDR3 length: 15 amino acids. Trimming cost V 4 bases and J 1 base; bases outside gene matches: 3. CDR3 bases: TGTGCCAGCAGCTCAGGGGGCGTGTCCTACAATGAGCAGTTCTTC. Protein sequence: CASSSGGVSYNEQFF.

The chain links TRBV9 to TRBJ2-3; possibly TRBD2 for D (6 bases). The germline V gene has CDR1 SGDLS and CDR2 YYNGEE. V shed 1 base and J shed 2 bases, with 8 bases lying between them. The CDR3 consists of 14 residues. The DNA of the CDR3 is TGTGCCAGCAGCGTACGCGGGGCCACAGATACGCAGTATTTT. Protein sequence: CASSVRGATDTQYF. Looking up the rest from reference TRBV9 and TRBJ2-3 gives the full variable domain: DSGVTQTPKHLITATGQRVTLRCSPRSGDLSVYWYQQSLDQGLQFLIQYYNGEERAKGNILERFSAQQFPDLHSELNLSSLELGDSALYFCASSVRGATDTQYFGPGTRLTVL.

This clone occurred a few times. The chain recombines TRBV6-1 with TRBJ2-1, with TRBD2 identical over 15 bases. The CDR3 is made up of 17 amino acids. V lost 4 bases to trimming and J lost 6 bases; unmatched junction nucleotides: 7. Germline V gene data show CDR1 as MNHNS and CDR2 as SASEGT. Here the CDR3 reads CASSAPGLAGGSNEQFF. CDR3 nucleotide sequence: TGTGCCAGCAGTGCTCCGGGACTAGCGGGAGGTAGCAATGAGCAGTTCTTC.

The chain carries TRBV6-1 and TRBJ2-3, with 9 nucleotides matching TRBD2. This CDR3 has 16 residues. Germline V gene lookup returns CDR1 MNHNS and CDR2 SASEGT. The J segment lost 2 bases and the V segment lost 4 bases, leaving 7 bases of the junction unmatched. CDR3 residues: CASSGPTSGITDTQYF. The CDR3, as DNA: TGTGCCAGCAGTGGACCGACTAGCGGAATCACAGATACGCAGTATTTT.

The rearrangement links TRBV4-2 to TRBJ2-6, with D tentatively TRBD2 (6 bases). The V and J ends lost 3 bases and 4 bases respectively, with 22 bases between them. The CDR3 spans 19 residues. Germline V lookup: CDR1 LGHNA, CDR2 YNFKEQ. This CDR3 is CASSQMLGTLSSGANVLTF. The CDR3 nucleotides are TGTGCCAGCAGCCAGATGCTCGGGACTCTTTCCTCCGGGGCCAACGTCCTGACTTTC.

This rearrangement joins TRBV5-1 to TRBJ2-7; 7 nucleotides agree with TRBD1. Germline V gives CDR1 SGHRS, CDR2 YFSETQ. This CDR3 is built from 19 residues. Losses at the gene ends were 0 bases for V and 0 bases for J; bases not matched to a gene: 15. This chain's CDR3 is CASSLGLPTDRQSSYEQYF. The CDR3, as DNA: TGCGCCAGCAGCTTGGGACTGCCGACGGACAGGCAGAGCTCCTACGAGCAGTACTTC.

The genes are TRBV27 and TRBJ1-1; D perhaps matches TRBD1 (6 bases). The CDR3 runs 15 residues. V was cut by 5 bases and J by 0 bases, with 13 bases left in between. The V gene's germline CDR1 is MNHEY and CDR2 SMNVEV (reference sequence). CDR3 protein: CASSPRTALNTEAFF. For the CDR3, the DNA is TGTGCCAGCAGTCCCCGGACAGCCCTGAACACTGAAGCTTTCTTT.

This clone came up once. The genes are TRBV28 and TRBJ2-7, with TRBD1 identical over 7 bases. In germline, CDR1 is MDHEN, CDR2 SYDVKM. CDR3 length: 12 amino acids. Trimming cost V 2 bases and J 10 bases; bases outside gene matches: 5. CDR3 coding DNA: TGTGCCAGCAGTTTAGGAACAGGGGTACAGTACTTC. This sequence encodes CASSLGTGVQYF. Full variable domain (outside the CDR3, taken from reference TRBV28 and TRBJ2-7): DVKVTQSSRYLVKRTGEKVFLECVQDMDHENMFWYRQDPGLGLRLIYFSYDVKMKEKGDIPEGYSVSREKKERFSLILESASTNQTSMYLCASSLGTGVQYFGPGTRLTVT.

The V call is TRBV7-9, the J call TRBJ1-1; a possible D gene is TRBD1 (5 bases). The germline V gene encodes CDR1 SEHNR and CDR2 FQNEAQ (reference sequence). The CDR3 sequence is 15 residues long. V was shortened by 1 base and J by 1 base, with 10 bases between the two germline ends. This chain's CDR3 is CASSLGGDRNTEAFF. The CDR3 coding sequence is TGTGCCAGCAGCTTAGGGGGTGACAGGAACACTGAAGCTTTCTTT.

This clone was observed once. The chain has TRBV4-1 and TRBJ2-7, with D hard to call. CDR1 and CDR2 from the germline V gene are MGHRA and YSYEKL. This CDR3 has 13 amino acids. The germline V and J ends were trimmed by 1 base and 3 bases, with 7 bases remaining between them. The CDR3 sequence is CASSQAFNYEQYF. CDR3 in DNA: TGCGCCAGCAGCCAAGCTTTTAACTACGAGCAGTACTTC.